These T cell receptor beta chains were read from a single sample in a study of shared clonotypes between healthy human individuals. Data came from immunoSEQ multiplex PCR; TCRdb stores just in-frame clones and leaves some out. Here the sample spans roughly 1,100,000 clones, about 74% being singletons. The sample comprised memory CD4+ T cells sorted from blood. These receptors came from a man aged 18 to 30 in good health. The CDR3 runs from the conserved cysteine through the conserved F or W. The D gene is left open where the match is weak. Only some rows state a clone size, as once, few, many or a class for expanded clones.

j_gene | d_gene | v_gene | abundance | CDR3aa | CDR3nt
TRBJ2-5 | TRBD2 | TRBV4-1 | many | CASSQGPGSAGESSRETQYF | TGCGCCAGCAGCCAAGGCCCCGGGTCGGCGGGAGAATCGTCCAGAGAGACCCAGTACTTC
TRBJ1-5 | NA | TRBV6-1 | once | CASSEGGYGNQPQHF | TGTGCCAGCAGTGAGGGGGGCTATGGCAATCAGCCCCAGCATTTT
TRBJ1-1 | NA | TRBV19 | NA | CASSLTPNTEAFF | TGTGCCAGTAGTCTGACTCCTAACACTGAAGCTTTCTTT
TRBJ2-5 | NA | TRBV11-2 | NA | CASSLYRVETQYF | TGTGCCAGCAGCTTATACAGGGTGGAGACCCAGTACTTC
TRBJ2-7 | NA | TRBV5-1 | NA | CASSLDRVVSYEQYF | TGCGCCAGCAGCTTGGACAGGGTGGTCTCCTACGAGCAGTACTTC
TRBJ1-2 | NA | TRBV2 | once | CASSEALQAGRGYTF | TGTGCCAGCAGTGAAGCGTTGCAGGCAGGGCGAGGCTACACCTTC
TRBJ1-5 | NA | TRBV18 | NA | CASSPSGFNQPQHF | TGTGCCAGCTCACCTTCAGGGTTCAATCAGCCCCAGCATTTT
TRBJ1-3 | NA | TRBV19 | NA | CASSLRTVGVGNTIYF | TGTGCCAGTAGTCTTCGGACAGTAGGAGTTGGAAACACCATATATTTT
TRBJ1-1 | NA | TRBV11-2 | NA | CASSFIQGDTEAFF | TGTGCCAGCAGCTTTATCCAGGGAGACACTGAAGCTTTCTTT
TRBJ1-1 | NA | TRBV2 | few | CASGPIGAMNTEAFF | TGTGCCAGCGGGCCTATTGGCGCCATGAACACTGAAGCTTTCTTT
TRBJ2-1 | TRBD1 | TRBV7-7 | NA | CASSLGGQGNEQFF | TGTGCTAGCAGCTTAGGAGGACAGGGGAATGAGCAGTTCTTC
TRBJ1-4 | NA | TRBV15 | NA | CATSRSGRGEKLFF | TGTGCCACCAGCAGGTCCGGGAGAGGAGAAAAACTGTTTTTT
TRBJ2-3 | TRBD2 | TRBV7-2 | NA | CASSLRASGRLTDTQYF | TGTGCCAGCAGCTTAAGGGCTAGCGGGAGGCTCACAGATACGCAGTATTTT
TRBJ2-2 | NA | TRBV7-6 | NA | CASSLATWSANTGELFF | TGTGCCAGCAGCTTAGCCACGTGGAGCGCGAACACCGGGGAGCTGTTTTTT
TRBJ2-2 | TRBD2 | TRBV5-4 | few | CASSYASSGRPWELFF | TGTGCCAGCAGCTATGCTTCTAGCGGGAGACCGTGGGAGCTGTTTTTT
TRBJ2-2 | NA | TRBV5-1 | NA | CASSGSGANTGELFF | TGCGCCAGCAGCGGGTCGGGGGCCAACACCGGGGAGCTGTTTTTT